The 5 T cell receptor beta chains presented below share a single source sample, sequenced in a study of shared clonotypes between healthy human individuals. CD45RO-negative, CCR7-positively selected cells formed the naive CD8 fraction, excluding terminally differentiated effector memory CD45RA+ cells. Assay: immunoSEQ multiplex PCR; the TCRdb copy retains only in-frame clones and omits some. The sample consists of about 2.2 million clones, over 85% of them appearing once. The specimen sequenced was naive CD8+ T cells from PBMCs. These receptor sequences come from a man between 18 and 35 years old in good health. Some clones in this sample may be carry-over from other donors' samples.

The CDR3: CASSAPNGAATQYF. CDR3 nucleotides: TGTGCCAGCAGCGCCCCGAATGGGGCCGCTACGCAGTATTTT. The V call is TRBV9, the J call TRBJ2-3; tentative D call: TRBD1 (5 bases). The germline gives CDR1 SGDLS, CDR2 YYNGEE. V was clipped by 3 bases and J by 8 bases, with 16 bases between them. This CDR3 has 14 amino acids.

The chain recombines TRBV6-5 with TRBJ1-1; D is ambiguous. The CDR3 length is 13 residues. CDR1 MNHEY and CDR2 SVGAGI come from the germline V gene. V dropped 0 bases and J dropped 7 bases, with 9 bases sitting between them. This CDR3 is CASSYSRRNEAFF. In nucleotides, the CDR3 is TGTGCCAGCAGTTACTCGCGGCGGAATGAAGCTTTCTTT.

The rearrangement uses TRBV21-1 and TRBJ1-1; the D call in the table, TRBD1, was not verified against the DNA. TRBV21-1 constitutes a pseudogene. The length of the CDR3 is 16 residues. The CDR3 is CASSKVKGVWTHEAFF. The CDR3 bases are TGTGCCAGCAGCAAAGTAAAGGGGGTTTGGACACATGAAGCTTTCTTT.

This chain uses TRBV19 with TRBJ2-1, with D perhaps TRBD2 (6 bases). There are 16 residues in the CDR3. In germline, CDR1 is LNHDA, CDR2 SQIVND (reference sequence). V lost 3 bases and J lost 6, with 18 bases in between. CDR3 nucleotides: TGTGCCAGTAGTATGCGACTAGAAGGGTTGCTCAATGAGCAGTTCTTC. Its protein product is CASSMRLEGLLNEQFF.

The CDR3 here is CAISDPKGQYSNQPQHF. Here the CDR3 DNA reads TGTGCCATCAGTGACCCGAAGGGACAGTATAGCAATCAGCCCCAGCATTTT. The chain links TRBV10-3 to TRBJ1-5; 7 positions agree with TRBD1. Germline V gene lookup returns CDR1 ENHRY and CDR2 SYGVKD. The ends lost 3 bases at V and 0 bases at J; junction bases unmatched: 8. The CDR3 runs 17 residues.